The table lists the clone carrying this T cell receptor beta chain with a few counts. Antigen unknown. The sample originates from a study of siplizumab effects on memory and regulatory T cells. Background on the study: Reactions of mixed lymphocytes were paired, with siplizumab at about 1 ug/mL or without drug.

The study, taken as a whole, reports: Roughly 80-97% of proliferating clones (CD4+ or CD8+) could not be assigned a naive or memory phenotype.

Assaying covered roughly 92,000 TCR templates per sample. Sequencing used immunoSEQ multiplex PCR; TCRdb keeps in-frame clones, though not all of them. The sample consists of roughly 9,900 clones, around 40% of them appearing once. V was shortened by 3 bases and J by 1 base, with 9 bases between the two germline ends. This CDR3 spans 14 amino acids. Germline V gene data show CDR1 as MDHEN and CDR2 as SYDVKM. The authors cocultured the mixed lymphocyte reaction cells at 37 degrees C for 6 days. Violet Dye was applied to stimulator PBMCs and CFSE to responder PBMCs before a 1:1 mix. Sequenced material: CFSE-low (dividing) CD4+ T cells sorted from an allogeneic mixed lymphocyte reaction. V and J are TRBV28 and TRBJ1-1; D is ambiguous. This receptor was identified in a human donor in good health; the cells came from an allogeneic mixed lymphocyte reaction. CDR3 DNA: TGTGCCAGCAGTTTCCTTATTACGAACACTGAAGCTTTCTTT. It codes for CASSFLITNTEAFF.